The 18 T cell receptor beta chains below were found in one sample sequenced in a study of early T cells in non-severe SARS-CoV-2 infection. TCRdb ran MiXCR on the 5' RACE reads and lists one entry per CDR3 protein. The repertoire holds over 85,000 distinct CDR3 sequences, over 9.5% seen once, with approximately 4% in the top ten. Here the sequenced sample was whole blood, taken at baseline. Source of these receptors: an adult who was a healthcare worker with PCR-confirmed SARS-CoV-2 infection or an uninfected control (not recorded which).

The chain employs TRBV7-9 and TRBJ1-4; tentative D call: TRBD1 (6 bases). Trimming left V 0 bases short and J 6 bases short, with 23 bases between. The CDR3 loop spans 19 amino acids. CDR1 is SEHNR and CDR2 is FQNEAQ in the germline V gene (reference sequence). For the CDR3, the DNA is TGTGCCAGCAGCTTAGCTCTGGGCTCCCGACAGGTCGGTTATGAAAAACTGTTTTTT. This sequence encodes CASSLALGSRQVGYEKLFF.

This clonotype was seen many times. V and J are TRBV28 and TRBJ1-5, with TRBD1 matching over 10 bases. V shed 6 bases and J 5 bases; nucleotides not matched to a gene: 7. The CDR3 totals 15 residues. Germline-derived CDR1 and CDR2 are MDHEN and SYDVKM. In nucleotides, the CDR3 is TGTGCCAGCAGGACGGGACAGGGGAGGGATCAGCCCCAGCATTTT. This sequence encodes CASRTGQGRDQPQHF.

In this sample, this clonotype turned up many times. The V gene is TRBV19, the J gene TRBJ1-2; D is ambiguous. V lost 1 base and J 8 bases, leaving 8 bases between the germline ends. The CDR3 length is 12 residues. CDR1 is LNHDA, CDR2 SQIVND, per germline (reference sequence). The CDR3 DNA reads TGTGCCAGTAGTATAGGCCCAGTGGGCTACACCTTC. Translated: CASSIGPVGYTF.

The chain joins TRBV3-1 to TRBJ2-5, with 7 bases fitting TRBD1. Losses at the gene ends were 7 bases for V and 4 bases for J; bases not matched to a gene: 9. CDR1 is LGHDT, CDR2 YNNKEL, per germline (reference sequence). The CDR3 consists of 14 residues. CDR3 in DNA: TGTGCCAGCACTGCAAACAGGGGATCAGAGACCCAGTACTTC. It codes for CASTANRGSETQYF.

This clonotype occurred a few times. This chain uses TRBV4-1 with TRBJ2-1; no clear D. V was trimmed by 1 base and J by 6 bases, leaving 7 bases between them. The CDR3 covers 13 residues. Per germline, CDR1 MGHRA and CDR2 YSYEKL. The CDR3 is CASSQGGRNEQFF. The CDR3 bases are TGCGCCAGCAGCCAAGGGGGTCGCAATGAGCAGTTCTTC.

The chain carries TRBV9 and TRBJ1-6; D gene ambiguous. Trimming removed 3 bases from V and 8 bases from J, with 9 bases in between. CDR3 length: 13 amino acids. Germline values: CDR1 SGDLS, CDR2 YYNGEE. The CDR3 reads CASSALVDSPLHF. The CDR3 nucleotides are TGTGCCAGCAGCGCGCTGGTCGATTCACCCCTCCACTTT. The full variable domain, completed using reference TRBV9 and TRBJ1-6, is DSGVTQTPKHLITATGQRVTLRCSPRSGDLSVYWYQQSLDQGLQFLIQYYNGEERAKGNILERFSAQQFPDLHSELNLSSLELGDSALYFCASSALVDSPLHFGNGTRLTVT.

This clonotype was seen only a few times. This chain joins TRBV20-1 and TRBJ2-7; 9 bases fit TRBD2. This CDR3 is built from 14 residues. Trimming removed 6 bases from V and 2 bases from J; junction bases left unmatched: 8. Germline loops: CDR1 DFQATT, CDR2 SNEGSKA (reference sequence). Here the CDR3 reads CSAQRGGGAYEQYF. Here the CDR3 DNA reads TGCAGTGCCCAGCGGGGCGGGGGGGCCTACGAGCAGTACTTC.

This clonotype was seen more than once but under ten times. This rearrangement joins TRBV6-6 to TRBJ1-3; 8 bases are a match to TRBD1. This CDR3 region has 16 residues. Germline V gene lookup returns CDR1 MNHNY and CDR2 SVGAGI (reference sequence). With 4 bases clipped from V and 0 bases from J, the junction kept 5 bases outside the gene matches. The CDR3 loop is CASSSNRGSSGNTIYF. The CDR3 bases are TGTGCCAGCAGTTCGAACAGGGGGAGCTCTGGAAACACCATATATTTT.

The genes are TRBV7-2 and TRBJ2-3; D may be TRBD2 (6 bases). The V gene's germline CDR1 is SGHTA and CDR2 FQGNSA. This CDR3 comprises 15 residues. The V and J ends lost 5 bases and 6 bases respectively, with 18 bases between them. The CDR3 is CASSAREAGRDTQYF. The CDR3 nucleotides read TGTGCCAGCAGCGCTAGAGAGGCAGGGAGGGATACGCAGTATTTT.

The chain employs TRBV7-6 and TRBJ2-3; 8 bases fit TRBD2. Germline CDR1 and CDR2: SGHVS and FNYEAQ. Trimming took 3 bases from V and 1 from J; bases not matched to a gene: 3. CDR3 length equals 15 residues. CDR3 in amino acids: CASSLNGGGTDTQYF. The CDR3 DNA follows: TGTGCCAGCAGCTTGAACGGGGGGGGCACAGATACGCAGTATTTT.

This rearrangement joins TRBV10-3 to TRBJ1-1; D is unresolved. The CDR3 is 12 amino acids. V dropped 10 bases and J dropped 3 bases, with 12 bases sitting between them. CDR1 is ENHRY and CDR2 is SYGVKD in the germline V gene. In DNA form, the CDR3 reads TGTGCCACCCGTCACAGTGACACTGAAGCTTTCTTT. Translation: CATRHSDTEAFF.

This clonotype showed up just a few times. V is TRBV6-1 and J is TRBJ2-3, with 12 bases that match TRBD2. In germline, CDR1 is MNHNS, CDR2 SASEGT. J lost 4 bases, V lost 6 bases, and 5 bases had no gene match. The CDR3 spans 15 residues. For the CDR3, the DNA is TGTGCCAGCAGAGGACTAGCGGGAAGGGCAGATACGCAGTATTTT. The encoded protein is CASRGLAGRADTQYF.

The DNA for the CDR3 is TGTGCCAGCAGTGATGACGGACTAGCGGGGGGGCCCGGTGAGCAGTTCTTC. It translates to CASSDDGLAGGPGEQFF. The chain employs TRBV6-4 and TRBJ2-1, with TRBD2 matching 15 bases. CDR3 size: 17 residues. V was clipped by 3 bases and J by 9 bases; unmatched bases: 9. Germline CDR1 reads MRHNA; CDR2 reads SNTAGT.

This clonotype showed up just a few times. The chain has TRBV28 and TRBJ1-5, with D unclear. The CDR3 length is 15 residues. Trimming pared 4 bases from V and 3 bases from J, leaving 13 bases between. The V gene's germline CDR1 is MDHEN and CDR2 SYDVKM. The CDR3 DNA is TGTGCCAGCAGTTATCCGCGACGATACAATCAGCCCCAGCATTTT. Translating it yields CASSYPRRYNQPQHF.

The CDR3 sequence: CATGQENYGYTF. The CDR3, as DNA: TGTGCCACCGGACAGGAAAACTATGGCTACACCTTC. This sequence joins TRBV2 and TRBJ1-2; 7 nucleotides align to TRBD1. Trimming took 10 bases from V and 2 from J; bases not matched to a gene: 4. The germline V gene encodes CDR1 SNHLY and CDR2 FYNNEI. CDR3 length: 12 residues.

There are many counts of this clonotype. The V gene is TRBV2, the J gene TRBJ1-5; TRBD1 matches 7 bases. The V gene's germline CDR1 is SNHLY and CDR2 FYNNEI. Losses at the gene ends were 4 bases for V and 4 bases for J; bases not matched to a gene: 1. This CDR3 comprises 13 residues. This CDR3 reads CASSATGNQPQHF. The CDR3 DNA sequence: TGTGCCAGCAGTGCGACAGGGAATCAGCCCCAGCATTTT.

This clonotype was seen only a few times. The chain has TRBV20-1 and TRBJ2-7; D is unresolved. The CDR3 covers 16 residues. CDR1 is DFQATT, CDR2 SNEGSKA, per germline (reference sequence). V lost 6 bases and J lost 7, with 28 bases in between. The CDR3 coding sequence is TGCAGTGCCCGCCCACACGGAAGACTTACCCCTGAAGAGCAGTACTTC. Encoded protein: CSARPHGRLTPEEQYF.

This clonotype was recorded many times. The DNA of the CDR3 is TGCAGTGCTCCCTCCGGGACTAGCGGGGGACACTACAATGAGCAGTTCTTC. Protein sequence: CSAPSGTSGGHYNEQFF. The gene calls are TRBV20-1 and TRBJ2-1; 14 bases map to TRBD2. J gave up 3 bases and V 5 bases, and 9 bases lay outside the gene matches. This CDR3 region has 17 residues. Germline V CDR1 and CDR2: DFQATT, SNEGSKA (reference sequence).